This T cell receptor beta chain comes out of a study of blood T cell repertoires in COVID-19. Turning to the study itself: Italy, Spain and the United States were the sources of the convalescent and acute COVID-19 samples.

After removal of 5 bases from V and 3 bases from J, the junction contained 3 bases not matched to a gene. CDR1 and CDR2 (germline): SGHVS, FNYEAQ. This CDR3 has 13 amino acids. The table came from immunoSEQ multiplex PCR; TCRdb's copy has only in-frame clones and leaves some out. The sample holds fewer than 500,000 clones, 70% to 90% seen once. The Seattle site enrolled patients during active infection and followed them longitudinally. This TCR derives from a man between 18 and 35 years old with COVID-19, enrolled during active disease. The gene calls are TRBV7-6 and TRBJ2-7; TRBD2 aligns across 8 bases. The sequenced sample was peripheral blood. The CDR3 DNA reads as TGTGCCAGCAGCCACGGGACTAGCTACGAGCAGTACTTC. Translation gives CASSHGTSYEQYF.